This TCR beta chain comes out of a study of T cell repertoires in cytomegalovirus infection. Study-level information: Use of recently identified HLA-C-restricted and well-studied HLA-B-restricted CMV epitopes was part of the study. Shared public TCR beta signatures pointed to both CMV infection and a matching HLA type. Study conclusions and caveats: The ex vivo response was dominated by HLA-C-restricted CMV-specific TCR beta clonotypes.

As concerns this clonotype: The antigen remains unidentified.

Each CDR3 protein is one row after TCRdb ran MiXCR on the reads. The repertoire holds 95,000 to 150,000 distinct CDR3 sequences, with about 32% as singletons. The CDR3 is 18 amino acids. V dropped 0 bases and J dropped 1 base, with 16 bases sitting between them. Germline CDR1 and CDR2: MGHRA and YSYEKL. This receptor was taken from a human donor in good health (CMV status not recorded). Some clones in this sample may be carry-over from other donors' samples. The rearrangement uses TRBV4-1 and TRBJ1-5; D is uncertain. The specimen comprised CD8+ T cells from cultured PBMCs, sampled from culture after CMV antigen stimulation. The CDR3 spells CASSQDPPLGGSNQPQHF. The CDR3 DNA sequence: TGCGCCAGCAGCCAAGATCCCCCCTTGGGCGGAAGCAATCAGCCCCAGCATTTT.